One sample yielded the 6 T cell receptor beta chains listed below, sequenced in a study of blood T cell repertoires in COVID-19. Profiled with immunoSEQ multiplex PCR; TCRdb holds only in-frame clones, not every one. The sample has 140,000 to 150,000 clones, around 72% seen once. Sequencing was done on a sample of peripheral blood. The source of these receptors is a woman aged 55 to 70 with acute or convalescent COVID-19.

J is TRBJ2-1 and V is TRBV27, with D possibly being TRBD1 (6 bases). Germline lookup yields CDR1 MNHEY and CDR2 SMNVEV (reference sequence). The CDR3 sequence is 15 residues long. With 0 bases removed from V and 8 bases from J, the gap between germline ends came to 14 bases. CDR3 nucleotide sequence: TGTGCCAGCAGTTTATCGTTCAGGGGACGGGATGAGCAGTTCTTC. It translates to CASSLSFRGRDEQFF.

The V and J genes are TRBV5-1 and TRBJ2-3, with a tentative D call TRBD2 (7 bases). This CDR3 has 14 amino acids. Germline loops: CDR1 SGHRS, CDR2 YFSETQ. The germline V and J ends were trimmed by 7 bases and 1 base, with 13 bases remaining between them. The CDR3 coding sequence is TGCGCCAGCGGTCCGGGGGGCCGCACAGATACGCAGTATTTT. Encoded protein: CASGPGGRTDTQYF.

This chain joins TRBV21-1 and TRBJ1-5. TRBV21-1 constitutes a pseudogene. The CDR3 is made up of 15 amino acids. For the CDR3, the DNA is TGTGCCAGCCTCGTCGGGGTCGGGGTCGATCAGCCCCAGCATTTT. It yields the protein CASLVGVGVDQPQHF.

This chain's CDR3 is CASSLNRDAEAFF. DNA of the CDR3: TGTGCCAGCAGCCTCAACAGGGACGCTGAAGCTTTCTTT. V is TRBV5-4 and J is TRBJ1-1; D might be TRBD1 (6 bases). Germline CDR1 SGHNT, CDR2 YYREEE (reference sequence). The CDR3 consists of 13 residues. Trimming pared 4 bases from V and 6 bases from J, leaving 13 bases between.

The V and J genes are TRBV5-1 and TRBJ1-2; D not certain. The germline V gene has CDR1 SGHRS and CDR2 YFSETQ. The V end was cut by 7 bases, the J end by 9 bases, with 16 bases between. The CDR3 length is 12 residues. The CDR3 DNA is TGCGCCAGCGGCGAGGGCGGCTTGAGCTACACCTTC. This translates into CASGEGGLSYTF. The variable domain in full, completed from reference TRBV5-1 and TRBJ1-2, reads KAGVTQTPRYLIKTRGQQVTLSCSPISGHRSVSWYQQTPGQGLQFLFEYFSETQRNKGNFPGRFSGRQFSNSRSEMNVSTLELGDSALYLCASGEGGLSYTFGSGTRLTVV.

This clone turned up a few times. The chain joins TRBV24-1 to TRBJ2-1; 7 nucleotides align to TRBD2. The CDR3 is made up of 18 amino acids. Germline CDR1 is KGHDR and CDR2 is SFDVKD. V shed 3 bases, J shed 6 bases, and the junction held 16 bases outside the gene matches. The CDR3, as DNA: TGTGCCACCAGTGATGTCGTTGGGGCGGGAGTGAGAGGCAATGAGCAGTTCTTC. Encoded protein: CATSDVVGAGVRGNEQFF.